This TCR beta chain was observed in a study of blood T cell repertoires in COVID-19. As handled by the study authors: Cell counts per sample came from amplifying reference gene primers. Assay: immunoSEQ multiplex PCR; the TCRdb copy retains only in-frame clones and omits some. D and trimming were read from the DNA, whereas the V and J calls and clone size are those reported in that table. The sample has about 250,000 clones, 85% to 90% seen once; the top ten hold under 2%. The trim removed 4 bases at V and 7 bases at J, leaving 7 bases unmatched. The germline CDR1 and CDR2 sequences are SGHTA and FQGNSA. This CDR3 is 14 amino acids long.

The origin of this receptor is a man aged 40-49 years who had recovered from COVID-19. J is TRBJ2-7 and V is TRBV7-2, with 10 bases matching TRBD1. Sequencing was performed on PBMCs or T cells enriched from blood (not recorded which). The CDR3 nucleotides read TGTGCCAGCAGCTCCGGGACAGGGGTTCGGGAGCAGTACTTC. This sequence encodes CASSSGTGVREQYF.